This record concerns one TCR beta chain sequence. Its antigen is as yet unknown. With 3 bases removed from V and 4 bases from J, the gap between germline ends came to 12 bases. CDR3 size: 14 residues. CDR1 LNHDA and CDR2 SQIVND come from the germline V gene (reference sequence). This entry comes from a study of CD8 T cells in Susac syndrome. Notes on the study in general: The study acknowledged a relatively small number of individuals in its TCR sequencing and HLA analysis.

CD8+ and CD4+ T cells taken from blood had their TCR beta sequenced. Negative isolation yielded the CD8+ and CD4+ T cells, while FACS enriched the TEMRA cells. RNA amounts of about 0.5 to 1 ug underwent reverse transcription with random hexamers. Amplification of TCR beta CDR3 by immunoSEQ multiplex PCR spanned 54 Vbeta and 13 Jbeta. One entry per CDR3 protein, called by TCRdb with MiXCR from the immunoSEQ multiplex PCR reads. Among 160,000 or so distinct CDR3 sequences listed, roughly 94% were seen once. The material sequenced was CD4+ T cells from PBMCs. The source is a human donor with multiple sclerosis. V is TRBV19 and J is TRBJ1-2; TRBD1 is a possible D gene (6 bases). The CDR3 DNA follows: TGTGCCAGTAGTATGCAGGGGAGAGGCTATGGCTACACCTTC. Its translation is CASSMQGRGYGYTF.